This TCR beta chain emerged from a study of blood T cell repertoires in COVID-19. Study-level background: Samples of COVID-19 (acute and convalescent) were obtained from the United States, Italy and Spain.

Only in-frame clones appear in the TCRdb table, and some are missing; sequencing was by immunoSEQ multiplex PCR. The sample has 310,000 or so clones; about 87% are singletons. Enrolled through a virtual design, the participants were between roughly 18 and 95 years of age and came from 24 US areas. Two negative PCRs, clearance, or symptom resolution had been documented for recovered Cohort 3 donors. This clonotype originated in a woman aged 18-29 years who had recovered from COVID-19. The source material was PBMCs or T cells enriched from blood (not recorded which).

For the CDR3, the DNA is TGTGCCACCAGTGATTTGCAATTCGGCGGTAAAGAGACCCAGTACTTC. Its translation is CATSDLQFGGKETQYF. The V call is TRBV24-1, the J call TRBJ2-5; no firm D call. Trimming shortened V by 0 bases and J by 3 bases, and 13 bases separated the two germline ends. CDR1 is KGHDR and CDR2 is SFDVKD in the germline V gene. The CDR3 runs to 16 residues.